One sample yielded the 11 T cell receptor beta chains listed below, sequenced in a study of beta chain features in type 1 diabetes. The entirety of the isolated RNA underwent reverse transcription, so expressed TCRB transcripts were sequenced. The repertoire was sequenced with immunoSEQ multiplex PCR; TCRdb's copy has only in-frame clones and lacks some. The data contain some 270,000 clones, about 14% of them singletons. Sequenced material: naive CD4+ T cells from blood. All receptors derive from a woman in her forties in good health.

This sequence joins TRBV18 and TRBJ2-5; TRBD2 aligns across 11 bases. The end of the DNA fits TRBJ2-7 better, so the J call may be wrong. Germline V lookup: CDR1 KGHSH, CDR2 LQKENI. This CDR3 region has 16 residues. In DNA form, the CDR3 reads TGTGCCAGCTCACCACAGCTAGCGGGGGGTTCCTACGAGCAGTACTTC. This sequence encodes CASSPQLAGGSYEQYF.

The CDR3, as DNA: TGTGCCAGCAGCTTGGTTAGAACCTACGAGCAGTACTTC. Translated: CASSLVRTYEQYF. The rearrangement joins TRBV7-9 to TRBJ2-7; D remains ambiguous. The CDR3 runs 13 residues. The germline V gene has CDR1 SEHNR and CDR2 FQNEAQ (reference sequence). V lost 3 bases and J 2 bases, leaving 8 bases between the germline ends.

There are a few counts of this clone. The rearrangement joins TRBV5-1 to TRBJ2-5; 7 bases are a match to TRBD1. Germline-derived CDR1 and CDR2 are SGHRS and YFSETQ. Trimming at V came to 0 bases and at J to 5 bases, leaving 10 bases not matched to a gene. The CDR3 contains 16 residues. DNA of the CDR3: TGCGCCAGCAGCTTGGCCGTAGGGACAGTACGGGAGACCCAGTACTTC. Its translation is CASSLAVGTVRETQYF.

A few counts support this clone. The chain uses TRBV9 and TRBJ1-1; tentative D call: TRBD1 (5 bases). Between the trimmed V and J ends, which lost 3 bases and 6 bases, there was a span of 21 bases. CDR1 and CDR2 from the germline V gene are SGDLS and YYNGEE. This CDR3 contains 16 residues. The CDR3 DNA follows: TGTGCCAGCAGCGGGGACTTTACAGGACTTGGTGCTGAAGCTTTCTTT. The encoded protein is CASSGDFTGLGAEAFF.

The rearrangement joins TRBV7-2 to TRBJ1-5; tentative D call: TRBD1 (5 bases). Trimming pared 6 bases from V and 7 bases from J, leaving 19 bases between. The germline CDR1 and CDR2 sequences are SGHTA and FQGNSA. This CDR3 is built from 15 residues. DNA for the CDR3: TGTGCCAGCAGTCTCCGAACGGGGGGTAGACAGCCCCAGCATTTT. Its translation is CASSLRTGGRQPQHF. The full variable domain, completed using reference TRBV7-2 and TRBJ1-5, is GAGVSQSPSNKVTEKGKDVELRCDPISGHTALYWYRQSLGQGLEFLIYFQGNSAPDKSGLPSDRFSAERTGGSVSTLTIQRTQQEDSAVYLCASSLRTGGRQPQHFGDGTRLSIL.

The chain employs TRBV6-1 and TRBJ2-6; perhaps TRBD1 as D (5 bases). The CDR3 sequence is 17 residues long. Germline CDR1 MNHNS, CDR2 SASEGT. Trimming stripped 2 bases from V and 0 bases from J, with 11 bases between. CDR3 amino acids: CASSERVGDSGANVLTF. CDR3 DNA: TGTGCCAGCAGTGAACGGGTAGGGGACTCTGGGGCCAACGTCCTGACTTTC.

DNA of the CDR3: TGTGCCAGCAGCTTAGCGCTAGCGGGCGGGAATGAGCAGTTCTTC. Translation gives CASSLALAGGNEQFF. The J gene is TRBJ2-1, the V gene TRBV7-2; TRBD2 matches 8 bases. The germline V gene has CDR1 SGHTA and CDR2 FQGNSA. V lost 0 bases and J lost 7; bases outside the gene matches: 5. The CDR3 spans 15 residues.

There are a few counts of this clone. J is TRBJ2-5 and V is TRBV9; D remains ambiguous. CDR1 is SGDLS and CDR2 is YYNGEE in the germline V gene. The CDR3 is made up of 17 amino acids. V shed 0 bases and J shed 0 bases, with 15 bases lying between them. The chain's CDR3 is CASSVGGPNAYQETQYF. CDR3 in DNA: TGTGCCAGCAGCGTAGGAGGCCCTAACGCGTACCAAGAGACCCAGTACTTC.

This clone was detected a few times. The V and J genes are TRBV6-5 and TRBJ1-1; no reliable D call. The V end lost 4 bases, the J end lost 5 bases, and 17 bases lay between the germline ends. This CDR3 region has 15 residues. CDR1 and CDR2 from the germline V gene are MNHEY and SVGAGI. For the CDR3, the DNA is TGTGCCAGCAGTTCCCAGACCCTGGGCAGGACTGAAGCTTTCTTT. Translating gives CASSSQTLGRTEAFF.

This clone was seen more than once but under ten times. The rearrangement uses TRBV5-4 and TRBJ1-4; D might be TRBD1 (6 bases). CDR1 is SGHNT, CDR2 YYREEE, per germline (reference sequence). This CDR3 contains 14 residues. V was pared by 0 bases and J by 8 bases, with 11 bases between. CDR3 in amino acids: CASSLEQGAEKLFF. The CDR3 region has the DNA TGTGCCAGCAGCTTGGAACAGGGAGCAGAAAAACTGTTTTTT.

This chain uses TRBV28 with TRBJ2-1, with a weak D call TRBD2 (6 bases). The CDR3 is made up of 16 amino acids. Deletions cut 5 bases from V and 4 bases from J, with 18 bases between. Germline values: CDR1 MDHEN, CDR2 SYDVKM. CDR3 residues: CASSTGLPAQYNEQFF. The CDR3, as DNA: TGTGCCAGCAGTACGGGACTCCCAGCTCAATACAATGAGCAGTTCTTC.